These 25 T cell receptor beta chains came from one sample sequenced in a study of blood T cell repertoires in COVID-19 (dated by TCRdb to 2020 to 2022). Receptor amplification or capture employed the immunoSEQ multiplex PCR assay. TCRdb provides this immuneACCESS table in a form limited to in-frame rearrangements. Some clones are lacking; in checked studies, under half of them reflect an unresolved V gene, and why the rest are absent is not known. Within this sample are some 270,000 clones, with around 90% of them counted one time only. The ten largest account for 2% to 2.5% of the sample. Specimen: peripheral blood. Every receptor here comes from a man aged 45-60 years with acute or convalescent COVID-19.

The chain recombines TRBV27 with TRBJ1-1; 11 bases agree with TRBD1. Germline V gene sequence: CDR1 MNHEY, CDR2 SMNVEV (reference sequence). The CDR3 consists of 16 residues. V lost 2 bases to trimming and J lost 4 bases; unmatched junction nucleotides: 6. This CDR3 reads CASSLSRTGGFTEAFF. CDR3 in DNA: TGTGCCAGCAGTTTAAGTAGGACAGGGGGCTTCACTGAAGCTTTCTTT.

V usage is TRBV10-2 and J usage is TRBJ1-2; TRBD1 might be the D (5 bases). Trimming removed 7 bases from V and 7 bases from J, with 13 bases in between. The CDR3 spans 12 residues. CDR1 WSHSY and CDR2 SAAADI come from the germline V gene. CDR3 sequence: CASTSGRTGYTF. DNA for the CDR3: TGCGCCAGCACATCAGGGCGGACTGGCTACACCTTC.

On this clone: Other nucleotide sequences from this sample produce the same CDR3. The chain joins TRBV30 to TRBJ1-5; D possibly corresponds to TRBD1 (5 bases). The CDR3 loop spans 13 amino acids. Germline-derived CDR1 and CDR2 are GTSNPN and SVGIG (reference sequence). V dropped 0 bases and J dropped 4 bases, with 7 bases sitting between them. The CDR3 is CAWSVRDNQPQHF. DNA of the CDR3: TGTGCCTGGAGTGTCAGGGATAATCAGCCCCAGCATTTT.

The rearrangement links TRBV6-5 to TRBJ2-7; D possibly corresponds to TRBD2 (6 bases). This CDR3 contains 14 residues. The V and J ends lost 6 bases and 3 bases respectively, with 15 bases between them. Germline lookup yields CDR1 MNHEY and CDR2 SVGAGI. In DNA form, the CDR3 reads TGTGCCAGCAGCCGGGACGGACTATTCTACGAGCAGTACTTC. It is translated as CASSRDGLFYEQYF.

V is TRBV2 and J is TRBJ2-5; no definite D call. Germline V gives CDR1 SNHLY, CDR2 FYNNEI. There are 13 residues in the CDR3. The V gene lost 7 bases and the J gene lost 2 bases, with 11 bases spanning the gap. CDR3 residues: CASKIEVQETQYF. The CDR3 nucleotides read TGTGCCAGCAAAATAGAAGTTCAAGAGACCCAGTACTTC. Drawing the rest from reference TRBV2 and TRBJ2-5, the complete variable domain is EPEVTQTPSHQVTQMGQEVILRCVPISNHLYFYWYRQILGQKVEFLVSFYNNEISEKSEIFDDQFSVERPDGSNFTLKIRSTKLEDSAMYFCASKIEVQETQYFGPGTRLLVL.

V is TRBV5-6 and J is TRBJ1-1, with 7 nucleotides matching TRBD1. After removal of 0 bases from V and 2 bases from J, the junction contained 7 bases not matched to a gene. The CDR3 has 16 residues. Germline V gives CDR1 SGHDT, CDR2 YYEEEE. The DNA of the CDR3 is TGTGCCAGCAGCTTGGGTCCAGGGGGGCTCAACACTGAAGCTTTCTTT. Its protein is CASSLGPGGLNTEAFF.

The V gene is TRBV18, the J gene TRBJ2-7, with D perhaps TRBD2 (6 bases). V lost 1 base and J 0 bases, leaving 7 bases between the germline ends. The CDR3 totals 14 residues. Per the germline V gene, CDR1 is KGHSH and CDR2 is LQKENI. The CDR3 DNA reads as TGTGCCAGCTCACCACAGGGACTCTCCTACGAGCAGTACTTC. This codes for CASSPQGLSYEQYF.

The rearrangement joins TRBV12-3 or TRBV12-4 to TRBJ1-2, with D perhaps TRBD1 (6 bases). V lost 9 bases, J lost 4 bases, and 15 bases lay in between. The CDR3 is 13 residues long. This CDR3 is CASQGPAFYGYTF. CDR3 DNA: TGTGCCAGTCAGGGGCCGGCTTTCTATGGCTACACCTTC.

The rearrangement links TRBV6-5 to TRBJ2-7, with 8 bases lining up with TRBD1. With 2 bases clipped from V and 4 bases from J, the junction kept 4 bases outside the gene matches. The CDR3 is 14 residues long. Germline loops: CDR1 MNHEY, CDR2 SVGAGI. CDR3 nucleotide sequence: TGTGCCAGCAGTTACCTTGACAGGGGTTACGAGCAGTACTTC. Encoded protein: CASSYLDRGYEQYF.

The chain links TRBV6-5 to TRBJ1-1, with TRBD1 matching 8 bases. The CDR3 spans 14 residues. Trimming removed 6 bases from V and 0 bases from J; junction bases left unmatched: 3. CDR1 is MNHEY, CDR2 SVGAGI, per germline. The CDR3 sequence: CASRTTGVNTEAFF. The DNA of the CDR3 is TGTGCCAGCAGGACGACAGGGGTGAACACTGAAGCTTTCTTT.

This chain uses TRBV27 with TRBJ2-7, with a tentative D call TRBD1 (5 bases). Germline CDR1 reads MNHEY; CDR2 reads SMNVEV (reference sequence). The V and J ends lost 5 bases and 6 bases respectively, with 11 bases between them. The CDR3 spans 12 residues. The CDR3 nucleotides read TGTGCCAGCAGTCCCAGCAGGGTCGAGCAGTACTTC. Translated: CASSPSRVEQYF.

The V gene is TRBV11-3, the J gene TRBJ2-3; TRBD1 matches at 9 bases. Unmatched junction bases numbered 4, after V lost 3 bases and J lost 6 bases. The CDR3 is 14 residues long. Germline CDR1 is SGHNT and CDR2 is YENEEA. This CDR3 is CASSLGQGSDTQYF. The CDR3 DNA follows: TGTGCCAGCAGCTTGGGACAGGGCTCGGATACGCAGTATTTT. Looking up the rest from reference TRBV11-3 and TRBJ2-3 gives the full variable domain: EAGVVQSPRYKIIEKKQPVAFWCNPISGHNTLYWYLQNLGQGPELLIRYENEEAVDDSQLPKDRFSAERLKGVDSTLKIQPAELGDSAVYLCASSLGQGSDTQYFGPGTRLTVL.

The chain is built from TRBV3-1 (or the pseudogene TRBV3-2) and TRBJ1-1, with 9 nucleotides matching TRBD1. The CDR3 covers 14 residues. V gave up 4 bases and J gave up 3 bases; unmatched junction bases: 3. The germline V gene has CDR1 LGHDT and CDR2 YNNKEL (reference sequence). CDR3: CASSRQGGDTEAFF. As DNA, the CDR3 is TGTGCCAGCAGCCGACAGGGGGGGGACACTGAAGCTTTCTTT.

The V call is TRBV3-1 (or the pseudogene TRBV3-2), the J call TRBJ2-5; D remains ambiguous. The germline CDR1 and CDR2 sequences are LGHDT and YNNKEL (reference sequence). Trimming removed 2 bases from V and 4 bases from J, with 14 bases in between. This CDR3 is built from 15 residues. The CDR3 here is CASSQLSRRGETQYF. The CDR3 DNA follows: TGTGCCAGCAGCCAATTATCACGGCGCGGAGAGACCCAGTACTTC.

The chain links TRBV6-5 to TRBJ2-1; 7 bases agree with TRBD2. V lost 8 bases and J lost 9; bases outside the gene matches: 1. This CDR3 comprises 10 residues. CDR1 MNHEY and CDR2 SVGAGI come from the germline V gene. This chain's CDR3 is CASWGGEQFF. The CDR3 DNA reads TGTGCCAGCTGGGGGGGTGAGCAGTTCTTC.

The rearrangement uses TRBV5-1 and TRBJ2-1; TRBD2 agrees at 11 bases. The CDR3 loop spans 17 amino acids. With V trimmed by 4 bases and J by 3 bases, 9 bases remained unmatched. Germline V gives CDR1 SGHRS, CDR2 YFSETQ. CDR3 amino acids: CASSAGTSGLGYNEQFF. In nucleotides, the CDR3 is TGCGCCAGCAGCGCCGGGACTAGCGGTTTAGGCTACAATGAGCAGTTCTTC.

The rearrangement joins TRBV5-1 to TRBJ2-3; 9 bases line up with TRBD1. The germline CDR1 and CDR2 sequences are SGHRS and YFSETQ. The V segment lost 2 bases and the J segment 4 bases; nucleotides outside the gene matches: 8. This CDR3 contains 16 residues. CDR3 nucleotide sequence: TGCGCCAGCAGCTTTCTAGCCGGACAGGGGTCAGATACGCAGTATTTT. It encodes CASSFLAGQGSDTQYF.

This clone occurred once. The chain combines TRBV19 with TRBJ1-3; perhaps TRBD1 as D (5 bases). Per the germline V gene, CDR1 is LNHDA and CDR2 is SQIVND (reference sequence). The CDR3 is 15 residues long. The germline V and J ends were trimmed by 7 bases and 2 bases, with 15 bases remaining between them. CDR3 loop: CASTAGGTPGNTIYF. Written as DNA, the CDR3 is TGTGCCAGTACCGCGGGGGGTACTCCTGGAAACACCATATATTTT.

This clone came up once. J is TRBJ1-2 and V is TRBV6-5; D gene uncertain. The CDR3 contains 14 residues. Germline CDR1 is MNHEY and CDR2 is SVGAGI. Trimming shortened V by 2 bases and J by 2 bases, and 9 bases separated the two germline ends. As DNA, the CDR3 is TGTGCCAGCAGTTACCGGACGGGAAACTATGGCTACACCTTC. It yields the protein CASSYRTGNYGYTF.

This clone was seen just once. V and J are TRBV6-1 and TRBJ2-3; D is perhaps TRBD2 (5 bases). This CDR3 contains 15 residues. Germline values: CDR1 MNHNS, CDR2 SASEGT. Trimming took 0 bases from V and 5 from J, leaving 12 bases between them. The CDR3 nucleotides are TGTGCCAGCAGTGAAGCGCGGGCTCCGAGAGATACGCAGTATTTT. It is translated as CASSEARAPRDTQYF.

This clone was seen just once. The rearrangement links TRBV6-6 to TRBJ2-7; possible D gene TRBD1, 6 bases. V gave up 4 bases and J gave up 1 base, with 8 bases separating them. CDR1 and CDR2 (germline): MNHNY, SVGAGI (reference sequence). The CDR3 runs 13 residues. CDR3 amino acids: CASSFGQSYEQYF. CDR3 nucleotide sequence: TGTGCCAGCAGTTTCGGACAGTCCTACGAGCAGTACTTC.

The chain has TRBV3-1 (or the pseudogene TRBV3-2) and TRBJ2-2; 8 bases match TRBD1. CDR3 length: 13 amino acids. The V and J ends lost 2 bases and 13 bases, in that order; junction bases with no gene match: 6. Per germline, CDR1 LGHDT and CDR2 YNNKEL (reference sequence). CDR3 in DNA: TGTGCCAGCAGCCAACCCGGGACAGGAGTGCTGTTTTTT. Its protein is CASSQPGTGVLFF.

The V and J genes are TRBV15 and TRBJ2-5; D is undetermined. The CDR3 is 12 residues long. The V gene lost 0 bases and the J gene lost 5 bases, with 4 bases spanning the gap. CDR1 is LNHNV, CDR2 YYDKDF, per germline (reference sequence). The CDR3: CATSRDSETQYF. The CDR3 DNA reads TGTGCCACCAGCAGAGATAGTGAGACCCAGTACTTC. Based on the CDR3 plus reference TRBV15 and TRBJ2-5, the full variable domain is DAMVIQNPRYQVTQFGKPVTLSCSQTLNHNVMYWYQQKSSQAPKLLFHYYDKDFNNEADTPDNFQSRRPNTSFCFLDIRSPGLGDTAMYLCATSRDSETQYFGPGTRLLVL.

The chain links TRBV4-1 to TRBJ1-2, with D hard to call. CDR3 length equals 13 residues. V dropped 1 base and J dropped 7 bases, with 10 bases sitting between them. Germline values: CDR1 MGHRA, CDR2 YSYEKL. CDR3 amino acids: CASSQGWSGGYTF. The CDR3 DNA is TGCGCCAGCAGCCAAGGTTGGTCCGGTGGCTACACCTTC.

The chain has TRBV15 and TRBJ1-4; D possibly corresponds to TRBD1 (5 bases). V lost 1 base to trimming and J lost 8 bases, with 14 bases between them. Germline lookup yields CDR1 LNHNV and CDR2 YYDKDF (reference sequence). CDR3 length equals 15 residues. The CDR3 DNA follows: TGTGCCACCAGCAGAGTATTGGGGGGAGGGGAAAAACTGTTTTTT. It specifies CATSRVLGGGEKLFF. The full variable domain, rest sourced from reference TRBV15 and TRBJ1-4, is DAMVIQNPRYQVTQFGKPVTLSCSQTLNHNVMYWYQQKSSQAPKLLFHYYDKDFNNEADTPDNFQSRRPNTSFCFLDIRSPGLGDTAMYLCATSRVLGGGEKLFFGSGTQLSVL.